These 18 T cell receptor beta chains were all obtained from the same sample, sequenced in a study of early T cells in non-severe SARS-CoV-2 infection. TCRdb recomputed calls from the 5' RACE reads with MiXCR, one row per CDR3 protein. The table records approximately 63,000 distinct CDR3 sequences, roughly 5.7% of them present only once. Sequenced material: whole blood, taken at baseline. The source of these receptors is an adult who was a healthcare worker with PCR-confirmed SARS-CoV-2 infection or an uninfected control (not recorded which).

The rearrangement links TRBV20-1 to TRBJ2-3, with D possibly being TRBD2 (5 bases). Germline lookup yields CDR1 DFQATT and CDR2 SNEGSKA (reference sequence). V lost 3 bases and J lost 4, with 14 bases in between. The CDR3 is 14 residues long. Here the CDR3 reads CSASGLSGPDTQYF. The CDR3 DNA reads TGCAGTGCTAGCGGACTGAGCGGACCAGATACGCAGTATTTT.

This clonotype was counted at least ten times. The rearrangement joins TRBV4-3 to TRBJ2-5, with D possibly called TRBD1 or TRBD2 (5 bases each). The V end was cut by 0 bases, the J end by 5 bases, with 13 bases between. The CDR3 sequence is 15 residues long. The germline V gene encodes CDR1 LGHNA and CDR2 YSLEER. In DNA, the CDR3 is TGCGCCAGCAGCCAAGATCTAGGGGAGTGGGAGACCCAGTACTTC. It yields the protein CASSQDLGEWETQYF.

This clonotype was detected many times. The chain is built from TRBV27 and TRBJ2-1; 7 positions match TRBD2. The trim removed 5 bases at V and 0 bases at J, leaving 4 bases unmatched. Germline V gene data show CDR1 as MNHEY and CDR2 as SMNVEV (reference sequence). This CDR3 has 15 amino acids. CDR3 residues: CASSPLADSYNEQFF. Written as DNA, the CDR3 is TGTGCCAGCAGTCCCCTAGCGGACTCCTACAATGAGCAGTTCTTC.

This chain's CDR3 is CASSWGQRETQYF. The CDR3 DNA reads TGTGCCAGCTCATGGGGACAGCGAGAGACCCAGTACTTC. The chain employs TRBV18 and TRBJ2-5; 7 bases match TRBD1. The CDR3 is 13 amino acids. Germline trimming cut 5 bases from V and 4 bases from J; bases unmatched to any gene: 4. Germline V gene lookup returns CDR1 KGHSH and CDR2 LQKENI. The whole variable domain, remainder taken from reference TRBV18 and TRBJ2-5, is NAGVMQNPRHLVRRRGQEARLRCSPMKGHSHVYWYRQLPEEGLKFMVYLQKENIIDESGMPKERFSAEFPKEGPSILRIQQVVRGDSAAYFCASSWGQRETQYFGPGTRLLVL.

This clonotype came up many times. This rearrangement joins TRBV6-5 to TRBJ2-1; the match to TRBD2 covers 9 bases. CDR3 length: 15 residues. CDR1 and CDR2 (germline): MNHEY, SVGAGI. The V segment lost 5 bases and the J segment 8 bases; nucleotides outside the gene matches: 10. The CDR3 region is CASSRVAGAGHEQFF. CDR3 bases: TGTGCCAGCAGTCGGGTAGCGGGAGCGGGCCATGAGCAGTTCTTC.

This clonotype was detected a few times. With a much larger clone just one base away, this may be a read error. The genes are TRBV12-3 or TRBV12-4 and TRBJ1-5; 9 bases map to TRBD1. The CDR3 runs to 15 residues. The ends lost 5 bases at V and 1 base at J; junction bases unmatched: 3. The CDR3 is CASSPGTGSNQPQHF. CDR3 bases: TGTGCCAGCAGTCCCGGGACAGGGAGCAATCAGCCCCAGCATTTT.

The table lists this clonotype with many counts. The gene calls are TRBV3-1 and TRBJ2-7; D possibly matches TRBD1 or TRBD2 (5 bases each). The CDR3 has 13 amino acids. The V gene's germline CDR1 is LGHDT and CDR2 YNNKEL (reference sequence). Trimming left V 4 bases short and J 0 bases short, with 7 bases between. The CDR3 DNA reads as TGTGCCAGCAGCCCAGGGAGCTCCTACGAGCAGTACTTC. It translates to CASSPGSSYEQYF.

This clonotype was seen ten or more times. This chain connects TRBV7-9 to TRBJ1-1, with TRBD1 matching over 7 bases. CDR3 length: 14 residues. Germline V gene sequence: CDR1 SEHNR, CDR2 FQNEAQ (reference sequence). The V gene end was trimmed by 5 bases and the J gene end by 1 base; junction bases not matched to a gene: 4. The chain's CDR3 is CASSLGQPNTEAFF. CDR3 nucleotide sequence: TGTGCCAGCAGCCTGGGACAGCCGAACACTGAAGCTTTCTTT.

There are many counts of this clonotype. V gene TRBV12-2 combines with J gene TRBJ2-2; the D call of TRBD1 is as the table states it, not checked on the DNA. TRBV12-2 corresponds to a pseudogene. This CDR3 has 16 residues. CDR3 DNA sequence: TGTGCAAGTCGCTTAATGCGGAGCGACAGCACCGGGGAGCTGTTTTTT. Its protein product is CASRLMRSDSTGELFF.

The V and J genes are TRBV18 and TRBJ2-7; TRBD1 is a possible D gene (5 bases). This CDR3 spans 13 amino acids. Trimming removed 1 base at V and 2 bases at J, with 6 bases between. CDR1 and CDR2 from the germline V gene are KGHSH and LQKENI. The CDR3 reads CASSPQGTYEQYF. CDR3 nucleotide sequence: TGTGCCAGCTCACCACAGGGGACCTACGAGCAGTACTTC.

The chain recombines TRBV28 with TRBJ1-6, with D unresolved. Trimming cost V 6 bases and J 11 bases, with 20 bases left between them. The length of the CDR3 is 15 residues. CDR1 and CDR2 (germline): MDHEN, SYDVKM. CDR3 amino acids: CASSPAPDQGTPLHF. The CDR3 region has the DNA TGTGCCAGCAGCCCGGCCCCGGACCAAGGGACACCCCTCCACTTT.

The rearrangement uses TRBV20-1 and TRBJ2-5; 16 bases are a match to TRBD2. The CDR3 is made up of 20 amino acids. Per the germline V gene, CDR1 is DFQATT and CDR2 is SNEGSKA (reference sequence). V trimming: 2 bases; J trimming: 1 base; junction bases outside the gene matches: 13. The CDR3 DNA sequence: TGCAGTGCTAGAATCGGGCCAGGGACTAGCGGGAGGGTCCCCCAAGAGACCCAGTACTTC. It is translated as CSARIGPGTSGRVPQETQYF.

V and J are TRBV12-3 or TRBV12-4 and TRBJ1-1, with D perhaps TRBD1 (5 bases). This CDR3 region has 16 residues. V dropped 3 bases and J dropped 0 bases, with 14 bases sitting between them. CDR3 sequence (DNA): TGTGCCAGCAGTTTTTGGGCAGGGTTCATGAACACTGAAGCTTTCTTT. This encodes CASSFWAGFMNTEAFF.

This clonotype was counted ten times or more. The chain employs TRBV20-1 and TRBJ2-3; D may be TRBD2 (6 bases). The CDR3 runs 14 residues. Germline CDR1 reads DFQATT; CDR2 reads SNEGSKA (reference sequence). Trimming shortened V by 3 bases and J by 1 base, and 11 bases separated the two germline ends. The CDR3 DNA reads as TGCAGTGCTAGTGAGGCTAGCGGCACAGATACGCAGTATTTT. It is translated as CSASEASGTDTQYF.

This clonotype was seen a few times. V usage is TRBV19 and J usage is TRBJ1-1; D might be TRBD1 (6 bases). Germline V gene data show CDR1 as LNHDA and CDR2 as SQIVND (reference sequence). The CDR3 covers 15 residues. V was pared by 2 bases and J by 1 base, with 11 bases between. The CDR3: CASSIRDTWNTEAFF. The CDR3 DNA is TGTGCCAGTAGTATACGGGACACCTGGAACACTGAAGCTTTCTTT.

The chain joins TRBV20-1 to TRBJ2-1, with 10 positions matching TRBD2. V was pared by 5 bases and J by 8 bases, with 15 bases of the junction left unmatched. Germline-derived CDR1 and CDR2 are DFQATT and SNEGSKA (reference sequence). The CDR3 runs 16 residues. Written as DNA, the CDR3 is TGCAGTGCTGGGAACCCCGGACTAGCGGCGGGGGATGAGCAGTTCTTC. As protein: CSAGNPGLAAGDEQFF.

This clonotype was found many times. The CDR3 loop reads CSASNYGYTF. The CDR3 nucleotides read TGCAGTGCTAGCAACTATGGCTACACCTTC. The chain recombines TRBV20-1 with TRBJ1-2, with D uncertain. The germline CDR1 and CDR2 sequences are DFQATT and SNEGSKA (reference sequence). V gave up 3 bases and J gave up 2 bases, with 1 base separating them. The CDR3 runs 10 residues.

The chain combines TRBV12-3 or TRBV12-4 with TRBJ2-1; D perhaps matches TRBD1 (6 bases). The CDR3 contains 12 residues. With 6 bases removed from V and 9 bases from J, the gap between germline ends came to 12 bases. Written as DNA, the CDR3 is TGTGCCAGCAGCCGTACAGGGACTGAGCAGTTCTTC. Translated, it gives CASSRTGTEQFF.